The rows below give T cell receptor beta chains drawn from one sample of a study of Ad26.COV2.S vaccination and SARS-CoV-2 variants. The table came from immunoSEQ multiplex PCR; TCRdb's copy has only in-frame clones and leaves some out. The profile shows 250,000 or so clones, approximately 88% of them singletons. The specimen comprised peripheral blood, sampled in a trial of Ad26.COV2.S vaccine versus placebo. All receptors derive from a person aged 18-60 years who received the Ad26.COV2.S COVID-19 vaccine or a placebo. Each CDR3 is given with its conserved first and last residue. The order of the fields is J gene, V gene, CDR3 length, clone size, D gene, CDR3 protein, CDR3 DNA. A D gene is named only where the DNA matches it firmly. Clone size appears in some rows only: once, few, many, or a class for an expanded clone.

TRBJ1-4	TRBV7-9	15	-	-	CASSLVTDRREKLFF	TGTGCCAGCAGCTTAGTGACAGACCGGAGGGAAAAACTGTTTTTT
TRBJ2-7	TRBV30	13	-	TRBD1	CAWRTGGTYEQYF	TGTGCCTGGAGGACAGGGGGGACCTACGAGCAGTACTTC
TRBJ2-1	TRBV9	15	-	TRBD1	CASSVDGTGGREQFF	TGTGCCAGCAGCGTAGATGGGACAGGGGGAAGAGAGCAGTTCTTC
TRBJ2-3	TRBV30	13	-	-	CAWKLRGIDTQYF	TGTGCCTGGAAACTTAGGGGTATAGATACGCAGTATTTT
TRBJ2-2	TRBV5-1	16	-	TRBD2	CASSLAGGFGTGELFF	TGCGCCAGCAGCTTGGCCGGGGGGTTCGGTACCGGGGAGCTGTTTTTT
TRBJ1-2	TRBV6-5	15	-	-	CASRGPVGVRYGYTF	TGTGCCAGCAGGGGACCCGTGGGGGTTCGCTATGGCTACACCTTC
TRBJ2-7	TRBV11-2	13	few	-	CATAKRSSYEQYF	TGTGCCACAGCCAAAAGGAGCTCCTACGAGCAGTACTTC
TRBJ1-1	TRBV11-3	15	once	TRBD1	CASSFQGARDTEAFF	TGTGCCAGCAGCTTCCAGGGGGCGAGGGACACTGAAGCTTTCTTT
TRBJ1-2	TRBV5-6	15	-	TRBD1	CASSPLGTGAHGYTF	TGTGCCAGCAGCCCACTCGGGACAGGGGCACATGGCTACACCTTC
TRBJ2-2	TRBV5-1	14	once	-	CASSLTENTGELFF	TGCGCCAGCAGCTTGACAGAGAACACCGGGGAGCTGTTTTTT
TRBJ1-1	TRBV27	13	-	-	CASSFGGVTEAFF	TGTGCCAGCAGTTTCGGAGGTGTCACTGAAGCTTTCTTT
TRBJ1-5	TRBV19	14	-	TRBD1	CASRQGQGNQPQHF	TGTGCCAGTAGACAGGGACAGGGCAACCAGCCCCAGCATTTT
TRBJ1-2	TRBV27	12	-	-	CASSLQGYGYTF	TGTGCCAGCAGTTTACAGGGTTATGGCTACACCTTC
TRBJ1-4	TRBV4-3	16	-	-	CASSQFLQGLEEKLFF	TGCGCCAGCAGCCAATTCCTACAGGGATTAGAGGAAAAACTGTTTTTT
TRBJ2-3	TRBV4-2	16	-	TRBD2	CASSQDRRGGADTQYF	TGTGCCAGCAGCCAAGATAGGCGCGGGGGGGCAGATACGCAGTATTTT
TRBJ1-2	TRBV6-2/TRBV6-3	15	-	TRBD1	CASSTRPGQGYGYTF	TGTGCCAGCAGTACGAGGCCGGGACAGGGCTATGGCTACACCTTC
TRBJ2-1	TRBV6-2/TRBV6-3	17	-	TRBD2	CASSYSTSGGRYNEQFF	TGTGCCAGCAGTTACTCGACTAGCGGGGGGCGCTACAATGAGCAGTTCTTC
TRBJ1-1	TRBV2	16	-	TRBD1	CASNRGFVFGNTEAFF	TGTGCCAGTAACAGGGGATTCGTGTTCGGGAACACTGAAGCTTTCTTT
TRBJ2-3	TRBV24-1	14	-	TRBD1	CATSDEDRADTQYF	TGTGCCACCAGTGACGAAGACAGGGCAGATACGCAGTATTTT
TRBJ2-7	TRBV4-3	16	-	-	CASSQGGADDSYEQYF	TGCGCCAGCAGCCAAGGAGGCGCGGACGACTCCTACGAGCAGTACTTC
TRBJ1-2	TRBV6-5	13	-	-	CAHRDGENYGYTF	TGTGCCCATAGGGACGGTGAAAACTATGGCTACACCTTC
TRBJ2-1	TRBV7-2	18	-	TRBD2	CASSLGGLAGGLLDEQFF	TGTGCCAGCAGCTTAGGGGGACTAGCGGGGGGCCTGTTGGATGAGCAGTTCTTC
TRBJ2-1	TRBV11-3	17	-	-	CASSPGGREPSYNEQFF	TGTGCCAGCAGCCCGGGTGGACGGGAACCCTCCTACAATGAGCAGTTCTTC
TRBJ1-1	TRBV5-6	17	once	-	CASSLWVRVRANTEAFF	TGTGCCAGCAGCTTGTGGGTCAGGGTCAGGGCGAACACTGAAGCTTTCTTT
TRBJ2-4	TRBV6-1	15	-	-	CASREGFWGKNIQYF	TGTGCCAGCAGAGAAGGGTTTTGGGGCAAAAACATTCAGTACTTC
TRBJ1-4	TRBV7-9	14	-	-	CASSLSGWDEKLFF	TGTGCCAGCAGCTTGTCCGGGTGGGACGAAAAACTGTTTTTT
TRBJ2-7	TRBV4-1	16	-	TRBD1	CASSHHRQGANYEQYF	TGCGCCAGCAGCCATCACAGACAGGGGGCAAACTACGAGCAGTACTTC
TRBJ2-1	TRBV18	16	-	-	CASSPVMVGMYNEQFF	TGTGCCAGCTCACCAGTGATGGTAGGGATGTACAATGAGCAGTTCTTC
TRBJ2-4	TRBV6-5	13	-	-	CASTPDTLYIQYF	TGTGCCAGCACCCCCGACACCTTATACATTCAGTACTTC